Listed here is a single T cell receptor beta chain. Its antigen is unknown. This sample is part of a study of cytomegalovirus exposure and HLA in healthy donors. Whole-study results and caveats: Cytomegalovirus-associated TCR beta chains were listed, numbering some 180. What a later analysis showed was that several of the most significant clusters appeared linked to common viral pathogens.

Primers for the PCR totalled 60 Vbeta and 13 Jbeta. Some clones are missing from TCRdb's copy, which holds only in-frame ones; the method was immunoSEQ multiplex PCR. The sample has around 140,000 clones; about 77% are singletons. This CDR3 is 16 amino acids long. CDR1 and CDR2 (germline): GTSNPN, SVGIG (reference sequence). Unmatched junction bases numbered 7, after V lost 2 bases and J lost 2 bases. The gene calls are TRBV30 and TRBJ2-1; 9 bases fit TRBD2. Sample: PBMCs. The clonotype comes from a woman between 40 and 55 years old in good health and CMV-seronegative. The CDR3 is CAWSWTSDFPYNEQFF. The CDR3 bases are TGTGCCTGGAGTTGGACTAGCGACTTTCCCTACAATGAGCAGTTCTTC.